Listed below are T cell receptor beta chains from one sample, sequenced in a study of T cells after yellow fever vaccination. TCRdb re-analysed the 5' RACE reads in MiXCR, keeping a single row per CDR3 protein. The repertoire has more than 450,000 distinct CDR3 sequences, just over 20% of them found once; the top ten carry around 16%. The material sequenced was PBMCs, taken about 21 days after the first yellow fever vaccination. The receptors here all came from a man between 18 and 29 years old who received the YFV17D yellow fever vaccine. The CDR3 runs from the conserved cysteine through the conserved F or W. D genes are given only for firm matches. A clone size is listed for some rows: how often the clone was seen (once, few, many), or a class if it is expanded.

d_call: TRBD2; j_call: TRBJ2-1; clone_size: many; v_call: TRBV27; cdr3_aa: CASSFGTSGGYNEQFF; cdr3_nt: TGTGCCAGCAGTTTTGGGACTAGCGGGGGTTACAATGAGCAGTTCTTC
d_call: .; j_call: TRBJ2-1; clone_size: .; v_call: TRBV27; cdr3_aa: CASSTWAGASYNEQFF; cdr3_nt: TGTGCCAGCAGCACGTGGGCGGGGGCCTCCTACAATGAGCAGTTCTTC
d_call: .; j_call: TRBJ2-7; clone_size: .; v_call: TRBV15; cdr3_aa: CATSGTGLSYEQYF; cdr3_nt: TGTGCCACCAGCGGGACCGGTCTTTCCTACGAGCAGTACTTC
d_call: TRBD2; j_call: TRBJ2-7; clone_size: few; v_call: TRBV27; cdr3_aa: CASRLERGGNEQYF; cdr3_nt: TGTGCCAGCCGGTTAGAACGGGGGGGAAACGAGCAGTACTTC
d_call: .; j_call: TRBJ1-1; clone_size: .; v_call: TRBV20-1; cdr3_aa: CSARPRGREAFF; cdr3_nt: TGCAGTGCTAGACCTCGGGGCCGTGAAGCTTTCTTT
d_call: .; j_call: TRBJ1-6; clone_size: once; v_call: TRBV5-5; cdr3_aa: CASSRHLDGYSPLHF; cdr3_nt: TGTGCCAGCAGCCGACATTTGGACGGGTATTCACCCCTCCACTTT
d_call: .; j_call: TRBJ2-3; clone_size: few; v_call: TRBV7-2; cdr3_aa: CASRRQGTDTQYF; cdr3_nt: TGTGCCAGCCGCCGACAGGGCACAGATACGCAGTATTTT
d_call: TRBD1; j_call: TRBJ2-2; clone_size: .; v_call: TRBV2; cdr3_aa: CASRTTGASTGELFF; cdr3_nt: TGTGCCAGCAGAACGACAGGGGCTTCCACCGGGGAGCTGTTTTTT
d_call: .; j_call: TRBJ2-3; clone_size: few; v_call: TRBV18; cdr3_aa: CASSRGNTDTQYF; cdr3_nt: TGTGCCAGCTCGCGGGGTAACACAGATACGCAGTATTTT
d_call: .; j_call: TRBJ1-1; clone_size: .; v_call: TRBV5-1; cdr3_aa: CASSLETSGLTEAFF; cdr3_nt: TGCGCCAGCAGCTTGGAGACCTCGGGATTGACTGAAGCTTTCTTT
d_call: TRBD2; j_call: TRBJ2-5; clone_size: .; v_call: TRBV5-1; cdr3_aa: CASSLEPGGQETQYF; cdr3_nt: TGCGCCAGCAGCTTGGAACCGGGGGGGCAGGAGACCCAGTACTTC
d_call: .; j_call: TRBJ2-5; clone_size: .; v_call: TRBV18; cdr3_aa: CASSQNTEETQYF; cdr3_nt: TGTGCCAGCTCCCAAAACACTGAGGAGACCCAGTACTTC
d_call: .; j_call: TRBJ2-3; clone_size: few; v_call: TRBV11-1; cdr3_aa: CASSPGPGRQASTDTQYF; cdr3_nt: TGTGCCAGCAGCCCCGGTCCCGGCAGGCAAGCTAGCACAGATACGCAGTATTTT
d_call: .; j_call: TRBJ2-2; clone_size: .; v_call: TRBV29-1; cdr3_aa: CSVARQNTGELFF; cdr3_nt: TGCAGCGTTGCCCGTCAAAACACCGGGGAGCTGTTTTTT
d_call: .; j_call: TRBJ1-6; clone_size: few; v_call: TRBV7-2; cdr3_aa: CAGASYNSPLHF; cdr3_nt: TGTGCCGGGGCTTCCTATAATTCACCCCTCCACTTT
d_call: .; j_call: TRBJ1-1; clone_size: .; v_call: TRBV25-1; cdr3_aa: CASSGARKAFF; cdr3_nt: TGTGCCAGCAGTGGGGCCCGGAAAGCTTTCTTT
d_call: .; j_call: TRBJ1-6; clone_size: few; v_call: TRBV20-1; cdr3_aa: CSAFRDRHSPLHF; cdr3_nt: TGCAGTGCTTTCCGGGACCGCCATTCACCCCTCCACTTT
d_call: .; j_call: TRBJ1-4; clone_size: .; v_call: TRBV4-1; cdr3_aa: CASSPTDDATNEKLFF; cdr3_nt: TGCGCCAGCAGCCCAACTGATGACGCAACTAATGAAAAACTGTTTTTT
d_call: .; j_call: TRBJ1-2; clone_size: .; v_call: TRBV6-1; cdr3_aa: CASQNKGALNYGYTF; cdr3_nt: TGTGCCAGCCAAAATAAAGGTGCCCTTAACTATGGCTACACCTTC
d_call: TRBD2; j_call: TRBJ2-3; clone_size: .; v_call: TRBV14; cdr3_aa: CASSPPAGETPTSTDTQYF; cdr3_nt: TGTGCCAGCAGCCCCCCAGCGGGGGAAACTCCGACTAGCACAGATACGCAGTATTTT
d_call: TRBD2; j_call: TRBJ2-1; clone_size: .; v_call: TRBV7-2; cdr3_aa: CASSLVSGGGSYNEQFF; cdr3_nt: TGTGCCAGCAGCTTAGTTAGCGGGGGGGGCTCCTACAATGAGCAGTTCTTC
d_call: .; j_call: TRBJ2-2; clone_size: few; v_call: TRBV9; cdr3_aa: CASSPNPNDLLTGELFF; cdr3_nt: TGTGCCAGCAGCCCCAATCCCAACGACTTACTCACCGGGGAGCTGTTTTTT
d_call: .; j_call: TRBJ1-6; clone_size: once; v_call: TRBV6-5; cdr3_aa: CASSYNGVIGSPLHF; cdr3_nt: TGTGCCAGCAGTTACAATGGGGTAATCGGTTCACCCCTCCACTTT
d_call: TRBD2; j_call: TRBJ2-1; clone_size: .; v_call: TRBV10-1; cdr3_aa: CASSEGLGYNDQFF; cdr3_nt: TGCGCCAGCAGTGAGGGACTAGGTTACAATGATCAGTTCTTC
d_call: .; j_call: TRBJ2-7; clone_size: few; v_call: TRBV5-1; cdr3_aa: CASSLRDSSEQYF; cdr3_nt: TGCGCCAGCAGCTTGCGCGACAGTTCCGAGCAGTACTTC
d_call: .; j_call: TRBJ1-2; clone_size: .; v_call: TRBV20-1; cdr3_aa: CSAQLGVRDGYTF; cdr3_nt: TGCAGTGCTCAACTCGGGGTACGGGATGGCTACACCTTC
d_call: TRBD1; j_call: TRBJ2-3; clone_size: many; v_call: TRBV2; cdr3_aa: CASSEGQGGTDTQYF; cdr3_nt: TGTGCCAGCAGTGAGGGACAGGGCGGCACAGATACGCAGTATTTT
d_call: TRBD1; j_call: TRBJ1-5; clone_size: many; v_call: TRBV27; cdr3_aa: CASSFSGTGNQPQHF; cdr3_nt: TGTGCCAGCAGTTTTTCCGGGACAGGGAATCAGCCCCAGCATTTT
d_call: TRBD2; j_call: TRBJ2-3; clone_size: few; v_call: TRBV4-2; cdr3_aa: CASSPTTGLATDTQYF; cdr3_nt: TGTGCCAGCAGCCCGACAACGGGACTAGCGACAGATACGCAGTATTTT
d_call: TRBD1; j_call: TRBJ1-3; clone_size: few; v_call: TRBV20-1; cdr3_aa: CSPDRASGNTIYF; cdr3_nt: TGCAGTCCCGACAGGGCGTCTGGAAACACCATATATTTT
d_call: .; j_call: TRBJ2-3; clone_size: .; v_call: TRBV4-3; cdr3_aa: CASSQDGGGAGSGDTQYF; cdr3_nt: TGCGCCAGCAGCCAAGATGGTGGGGGGGCCGGTTCGGGCGATACGCAGTATTTT
d_call: TRBD2; j_call: TRBJ2-3; clone_size: few; v_call: TRBV9; cdr3_aa: CASSVSGGTFTDTQYF; cdr3_nt: TGTGCCAGCAGCGTAAGCGGGGGAACCTTTACAGATACGCAGTATTTT
d_call: .; j_call: TRBJ2-1; clone_size: .; v_call: TRBV20-1; cdr3_aa: CSASLMGKQFF; cdr3_nt: TGCAGTGCTAGTCTGATGGGAAAGCAGTTCTTC
d_call: TRBD2; j_call: TRBJ2-5; clone_size: .; v_call: TRBV20-1; cdr3_aa: CSARDTGLAGGIGQETQYF; cdr3_nt: TGCAGTGCTAGGGATACCGGACTAGCGGGGGGAATTGGCCAAGAGACCCAGTACTTC
d_call: .; j_call: TRBJ2-1; clone_size: few; v_call: TRBV10-3; cdr3_aa: CAIRGGSANYNEQFF; cdr3_nt: TGTGCCATCAGAGGGGGGAGCGCAAACTACAATGAGCAGTTCTTC
d_call: .; j_call: TRBJ2-2; clone_size: few; v_call: TRBV12-3/TRBV12-4; cdr3_aa: CASKVDSYTGELFF; cdr3_nt: TGTGCCAGCAAGGTGGACAGCTACACCGGGGAGCTGTTTTTT
d_call: TRBD2; j_call: TRBJ2-3; clone_size: .; v_call: TRBV7-9; cdr3_aa: CASSHLAGLTDTQYF; cdr3_nt: TGTGCCAGCAGCCACCTAGCGGGGCTCACAGATACGCAGTATTTT
d_call: .; j_call: TRBJ1-4; clone_size: many; v_call: TRBV2; cdr3_aa: CASISSGEKLFF; cdr3_nt: TGTGCCAGCATTAGTTCAGGGGAAAAACTGTTTTTT
d_call: .; j_call: TRBJ2-3; clone_size: .; v_call: TRBV24-1; cdr3_aa: CATEGGGPATDTQYF; cdr3_nt: TGTGCCACCGAGGGAGGGGGGCCGGCCACAGATACGCAGTATTTT
d_call: TRBD1; j_call: TRBJ1-1; clone_size: once; v_call: TRBV7-9; cdr3_aa: CASSLRGQGHEAFF; cdr3_nt: TGTGCCAGCAGCTTACGGGGACAGGGCCATGAAGCTTTCTTT
d_call: .; j_call: TRBJ1-1; clone_size: few; v_call: TRBV4-1; cdr3_aa: CASSPSGGRTEAFF; cdr3_nt: TGCGCCAGCAGCCCCTCCGGGGGGAGGACTGAAGCTTTCTTT
d_call: .; j_call: TRBJ2-6; clone_size: .; v_call: TRBV5-1; cdr3_aa: CASSLAYYSGANVLTF; cdr3_nt: TGCGCCAGCAGCTTGGCATACTACTCTGGGGCCAACGTCCTGACTTTC
d_call: .; j_call: TRBJ1-1; clone_size: .; v_call: TRBV7-9; cdr3_aa: CASSLGWAGTEAFF; cdr3_nt: TGTGCCAGCAGCTTAGGTTGGGCCGGCACTGAAGCTTTCTTT
d_call: .; j_call: TRBJ1-5; clone_size: few; v_call: TRBV6-5; cdr3_aa: CASSTLGYGQPQHF; cdr3_nt: TGTGCCAGCAGTACTTTAGGGTATGGACAGCCCCAGCATTTT
d_call: TRBD2; j_call: TRBJ2-3; clone_size: .; v_call: TRBV3-1; cdr3_aa: CASSETGSGANTDTQYF; cdr3_nt: TGTGCCAGCAGCGAGACGGGTAGCGGGGCCAACACAGATACGCAGTATTTT
d_call: .; j_call: TRBJ2-7; clone_size: .; v_call: TRBV20-1; cdr3_aa: CSARGSSYEQYF; cdr3_nt: TGCAGTGCTAGAGGTAGCTCCTACGAGCAGTACTTC
d_call: TRBD1; j_call: TRBJ1-4; clone_size: .; v_call: TRBV12-3/TRBV12-4; cdr3_aa: CASSFGMEGTGKKLFF; cdr3_nt: TGTGCCAGCAGTTTTGGCATGGAGGGGACAGGCAAAAAACTGTTTTTT
d_call: .; j_call: TRBJ2-1; clone_size: .; v_call: TRBV29-1; cdr3_aa: CSVADLNEQFF; cdr3_nt: TGCAGCGTTGCTGACCTCAATGAGCAGTTCTTC
d_call: TRBD1; j_call: TRBJ2-5; clone_size: once; v_call: TRBV29-1; cdr3_aa: CSALTGSETQYF; cdr3_nt: TGCAGCGCCCTGACAGGGTCCGAGACCCAGTACTTC
d_call: .; j_call: TRBJ2-2; clone_size: .; v_call: TRBV7-3; cdr3_aa: CASSIHLRDENTGELFF; cdr3_nt: TGTGCCAGCAGCATACACCTACGGGACGAGAACACCGGGGAGCTGTTTTTT
d_call: .; j_call: TRBJ2-4; clone_size: .; v_call: TRBV4-1; cdr3_aa: CASSQEGTAGSKNIQYF; cdr3_nt: TGCGCCAGCAGCCAAGAGGGAACGGCGGGCAGCAAAAACATTCAGTACTTC
d_call: .; j_call: TRBJ2-7; clone_size: .; v_call: TRBV7-9; cdr3_aa: CASSPGLTYEQYF; cdr3_nt: TGTGCCAGCAGCCCAGGACTAACCTACGAGCAGTACTTC
d_call: TRBD1; j_call: TRBJ1-6; clone_size: few; v_call: TRBV12-3/TRBV12-4; cdr3_aa: CASSIRQGNSPLHF; cdr3_nt: TGTGCCAGCAGTATCAGACAGGGGAATTCACCCCTCCACTTT
d_call: TRBD2; j_call: TRBJ2-3; clone_size: .; v_call: TRBV4-1; cdr3_aa: CASSQGSSGGTDTQYF; cdr3_nt: TGCGCCAGCAGCCAAGGGTCTAGCGGGGGCACAGATACGCAGTATTTT
d_call: .; j_call: TRBJ1-2; clone_size: .; v_call: TRBV7-3; cdr3_aa: CASSPAGTANYGYTF; cdr3_nt: TGTGCCAGCAGCCCCGCCGGGACGGCCAACTATGGCTACACCTTC